A selection of T cell receptor beta chains follows, all from one sample in a study of cytomegalovirus exposure and HLA in healthy donors. Sequenced by immunoSEQ multiplex PCR; TCRdb stores in-frame clones only, minus some. Of around 200,000 clones listed, 75% to 90% were seen once; the top ten hold roughly 6.3%. What was sequenced was PBMCs. These TCRs come from a man aged 35-49 years in good health and CMV-seropositive. The CDR3 runs from the conserved cysteine through the conserved F or W. Each record gives: clone size, D gene, J gene, V gene, CDR3 DNA, CDR3 protein. A D gene is named only where the DNA matches it firmly. For some rows the clone size is stated as once, few or many, or as a class when expanded; others skip it.

clone_size: NA
d_call: NA
j_call: TRBJ1-2
v_call: TRBV12-5
cdr3_nt: TGTGCTAGTGGTTTCGGACCTATGGACAAGTATGGCTACACCTTC
cdr3_aa: CASGFGPMDKYGYTF

clone_size: medium-sized
d_call: TRBD1
j_call: TRBJ1-1
v_call: TRBV19
cdr3_nt: TGTGCCAGTGCCGACAGGGTCGGGTTGGAAGCTTTCTTT
cdr3_aa: CASADRVGLEAFF

clone_size: NA
d_call: NA
j_call: TRBJ1-1
v_call: TRBV5-6
cdr3_nt: TGTGCCAGCAGCCAGGACATACGGAACACTGAAGCTTTCTTT
cdr3_aa: CASSQDIRNTEAFF

clone_size: NA
d_call: NA
j_call: TRBJ2-5
v_call: TRBV9
cdr3_nt: TGTGCCAGCAGCGCGGGGGAACCTCAAGAGACCCAGTACTTC
cdr3_aa: CASSAGEPQETQYF

clone_size: once
d_call: TRBD2
j_call: TRBJ2-7
v_call: TRBV28
cdr3_nt: TGTGCCAGCAGTTCGGGAGGGCCTCGCTACGAGCAGTACTTC
cdr3_aa: CASSSGGPRYEQYF

clone_size: NA
d_call: TRBD2
j_call: TRBJ2-5
v_call: TRBV5-4
cdr3_nt: TGTGCCAGCAGCCTTGGACTAGCGGGGATTCAAGAGACCCAGTACTTC
cdr3_aa: CASSLGLAGIQETQYF

clone_size: NA
d_call: NA
j_call: TRBJ2-5
v_call: TRBV6-5
cdr3_nt: TGTGCCAGCAACCCCTTGGCGGGGTCCCAAGAGACCCAGTACTTC
cdr3_aa: CASNPLAGSQETQYF

clone_size: few
d_call: TRBD1
j_call: TRBJ2-7
v_call: TRBV19
cdr3_nt: TGTGCCAGTAGTATTCAGGGGGACTACGAGCAGTACTTC
cdr3_aa: CASSIQGDYEQYF

clone_size: NA
d_call: NA
j_call: TRBJ2-7
v_call: TRBV9
cdr3_nt: TGTGCCAGCAGCGAAGGGGGTACGGGCTACGAGCAGTACTTC
cdr3_aa: CASSEGGTGYEQYF

clone_size: NA
d_call: TRBD1
j_call: TRBJ2-7
v_call: TRBV19
cdr3_nt: TGTGCCAGTAGTATACCAGGACAGGGGGACGAGCAGTACTTC
cdr3_aa: CASSIPGQGDEQYF

clone_size: few
d_call: TRBD1
j_call: TRBJ2-2
v_call: TRBV18
cdr3_nt: TGTGCCAGCTCCCGCCTCCGGGACAGGGTGTCCGGCGGGGAGCTGTTTTTT
cdr3_aa: CASSRLRDRVSGGELFF

clone_size: NA
d_call: TRBD1
j_call: TRBJ2-7
v_call: TRBV7-9
cdr3_nt: TGTGCCAGCACCCTGGGGACAGGGGGCTTCAACGAGCAGTACTTC
cdr3_aa: CASTLGTGGFNEQYF